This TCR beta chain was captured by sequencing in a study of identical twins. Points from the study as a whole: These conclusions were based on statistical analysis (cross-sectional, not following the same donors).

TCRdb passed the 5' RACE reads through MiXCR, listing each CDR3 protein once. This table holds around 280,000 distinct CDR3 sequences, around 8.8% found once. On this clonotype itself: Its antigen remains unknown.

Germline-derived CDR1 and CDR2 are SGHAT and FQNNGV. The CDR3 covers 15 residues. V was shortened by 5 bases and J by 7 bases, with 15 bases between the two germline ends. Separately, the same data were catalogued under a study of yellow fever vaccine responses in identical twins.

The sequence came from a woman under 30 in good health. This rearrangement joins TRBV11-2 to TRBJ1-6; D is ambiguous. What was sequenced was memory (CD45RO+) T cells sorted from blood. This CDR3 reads CASSPPIAGNSPLHF. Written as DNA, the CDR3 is TGTGCCAGCAGCCCTCCAATAGCGGGGAATTCACCCCTCCACTTT.